A selection of T cell receptor beta chains follows, all from one sample in a study of blood T cell repertoires in COVID-19. The data were produced by immunoSEQ multiplex PCR, yet TCRdb's version contains in-frame clones alone and is incomplete. Among approximately 280,000 clones listed, over 75% were seen once. The sample taken for sequencing was peripheral blood. The origin of the receptors is a man younger than 30 with active or convalescent COVID-19. Both conserved end residues are part of each CDR3. A D gene is named only where the DNA matches it firmly. Expanded clones get a size class; other rows say once, few or many, or leave the size out.

V	size	J	D	CDR3	DNA
TRBV6-7	-	TRBJ2-6	-	CASSYSKSASGANVLTF	TGTGCCAGCAGTTACTCGAAGTCCGCGTCCGGGGCCAACGTCCTGACTTTC
TRBV6-5	-	TRBJ1-6	-	CASTVGGSPLHF	TGTGCCAGCACCGTAGGGGGTTCACCCCTCCACTTT
TRBV29-1	once	TRBJ1-1	TRBD1	CSSGQGRTEAFF	TGCAGCTCGGGACAGGGGAGAACTGAAGCTTTCTTT
TRBV5-3	-	TRBJ1-1	TRBD1	CARSLLGGWDTEAFF	TGTGCCAGAAGCCTCTTAGGGGGCTGGGACACTGAAGCTTTCTTT
TRBV7-9	-	TRBJ2-3	-	CASNRGSGVTDTQYF	TGTGCCAGCAACCGGGGGTCGGGCGTCACAGATACGCAGTATTTT
TRBV15	-	TRBJ2-7	-	CATSRGQGGIEQYF	TGTGCCACCAGCAGAGGACAGGGAGGAATCGAGCAGTACTTC
TRBV10-1	-	TRBJ1-3	-	CASSDRTSSGNTIYF	TGCGCCAGCAGTGACAGGACAAGCTCTGGAAACACCATATATTTT
TRBV6-4	-	TRBJ2-3	-	CASSDLLGGEQYF	TGTGCCAGCAGTGACCTTCTGGGGGGAGAGCAGTATTTT
TRBV5-6	-	TRBJ1-5	TRBD1	CASSWTGNSNQPQHF	TGTGCCAGCAGCTGGACAGGAAATAGCAATCAGCCCCAGCATTTT
TRBV4-3	-	TRBJ1-3	-	CASSQVATGSGNTIYF	TGCGCCAGCAGCCAAGTGGCTACGGGGTCTGGAAACACCATATATTTT
TRBV6-5	-	TRBJ1-6	-	CASARDNSPLHF	TGTGCCAGCGCCAGGGATAATTCACCCCTCCACTTT
TRBV12-3/TRBV12-4	-	TRBJ2-7	TRBD1	CASSRTGPYEQYF	TGTGCCAGCAGCCGGACAGGGCCCTACGAGCAGTACTTC
TRBV14	-	TRBJ1-2	-	CASSHRGTNYGYTF	TGTGCCAGCAGCCATAGAGGTACTAACTATGGCTACACCTTC
TRBV9	-	TRBJ2-7	-	CASSVASGQSYEQYF	TGTGCCAGCAGCGTAGCTTCCGGACAGTCCTACGAGCAGTACTTC